What follows are 13 T cell receptor beta chains derived from one specimen sequenced in a study of OX40 agonist ivuxolimab in advanced cancers. Clones were read by immunoSEQ multiplex PCR, and TCRdb kept only the in-frame ones, dropping some. The data show about 76,000 clones, 80% to 90% seen once. The sample consisted of CD4+ or CD8+ T cells sorted from blood, taken in a trial of the OX40 agonist ivuxolimab. The receptor set was obtained from an adult with an advanced solid tumor such as melanoma, head and neck, liver or kidney cancer.

The rearrangement uses TRBV5-1 and TRBJ1-1, with D unresolved. CDR1 is SGHRS, CDR2 YFSETQ, per germline. The CDR3 covers 14 residues. V was trimmed by 0 bases and J by 2 bases, leaving 8 bases between them. The CDR3 region is CASSLVYGNTEAFF. Written as DNA, the CDR3 is TGCGCCAGCAGCTTGGTTTACGGAAACACTGAAGCTTTCTTT.

This chain uses TRBV16 with TRBJ2-3; 11 nucleotides agree with TRBD1. The CDR3 is 19 amino acids. Losses at the gene ends were 5 bases for V and 0 bases for J; bases not matched to a gene: 13. The germline V gene has CDR1 KGHSY and CDR2 FQNENV. This CDR3 reads CASSYGQGASPQSTDTQYF. The CDR3 coding sequence is TGTGCCAGCAGCTATGGACAGGGGGCGTCCCCCCAAAGCACAGATACGCAGTATTTT.

This chain links TRBV10-2 with TRBJ2-7; no definite D call. Trimming left V 3 bases short and J 0 bases short, with 6 bases between. CDR3 length equals 13 residues. Germline CDR1 and CDR2: WSHSY and SAAADI. This CDR3 is CASSDRSSYEQYV. CDR3 DNA sequence: TGCGCCAGCAGTGACCGTAGCTCCTACGAGCAGTACGTC.

This sequence joins TRBV5-1 and TRBJ1-5; TRBD1 matches 7 bases. Germline V CDR1 and CDR2: SGHRS, YFSETQ. CDR3 length: 16 residues. After removal of 3 bases from V and 7 bases from J, the junction contained 13 bases not matched to a gene. Here the CDR3 reads CASSSEPTGPGQPQHF. CDR3 nucleotide sequence: TGCGCCAGCAGCTCAGAGCCGACAGGGCCGGGACAGCCCCAGCATTTT. Full variable domain (missing parts from reference TRBV5-1 and TRBJ1-5): KAGVTQTPRYLIKTRGQQVTLSCSPISGHRSVSWYQQTPGQGLQFLFEYFSETQRNKGNFPGRFSGRQFSNSRSEMNVSTLELGDSALYLCASSSEPTGPGQPQHFGDGTRLSIL.

The gene calls are TRBV5-1 and TRBJ1-2; 9 bases align to TRBD1. The V gene's germline CDR1 is SGHRS and CDR2 YFSETQ. The CDR3 is made up of 16 amino acids. V shed 4 bases, J shed 2 bases, and the junction held 9 bases outside the gene matches. Here the CDR3 DNA reads TGCGCCAGCAGCACGGGGACAGGGAAACAGAACTATGGCTACACCTTC. Residues: CASSTGTGKQNYGYTF. The full variable domain, its missing parts supplied by reference TRBV5-1 and TRBJ1-2, is KAGVTQTPRYLIKTRGQQVTLSCSPISGHRSVSWYQQTPGQGLQFLFEYFSETQRNKGNFPGRFSGRQFSNSRSEMNVSTLELGDSALYLCASSTGTGKQNYGYTFGSGTRLTVV.

V gene TRBV6-1 combines with J gene TRBJ2-1, with 7 nucleotides matching TRBD1. Germline CDR1 and CDR2: MNHNS and SASEGT. CDR3 size: 15 residues. After removal of 7 bases from V and 4 bases from J, the junction contained 10 bases not matched to a gene. The CDR3 sequence: CASTLVPGQYNEQFF. CDR3 nucleotide sequence: TGTGCCAGCACCCTAGTCCCGGGACAGTACAATGAGCAGTTCTTC.

This clone was counted a single time. The CDR3 region is CASRTDLGNEQFF. CDR3 DNA sequence: TGTGCCAGCAGAACCGACCTGGGCAATGAGCAGTTCTTC. This chain connects TRBV6-5 to TRBJ2-1; D not resolved. The ends were cut back, 6 bases at V and 6 bases at J, with 12 bases in the middle. Germline V gene sequence: CDR1 MNHEY, CDR2 SVGAGI. The CDR3 spans 13 residues.

The J gene is TRBJ2-5, the V gene TRBV30; D remains ambiguous. The CDR3 extends over 12 amino acids. Germline V CDR1 and CDR2: GTSNPN, SVGIG (reference sequence). Trimming stripped 7 bases from V and 0 bases from J, with 9 bases between. CDR3 residues: CASSFYQETQYF. CDR3 bases: TGTGCCTCCTCCTTCTACCAAGAGACCCAGTACTTC.

The gene calls are TRBV6-1 and TRBJ1-1, with 7 bases identical to TRBD1. This CDR3 is 15 amino acids long. Germline loops: CDR1 MNHNS, CDR2 SASEGT. J was trimmed by 6 bases and V by 4 bases; bases with no gene match: 11. In DNA, the CDR3 is TGTGCCAGCAGTGCCCGACAGGGAGTGGGGGCTGAAGCTTTCTTT. Amino acid sequence: CASSARQGVGAEAFF.

This clone was picked up a small number of times. The chain recombines TRBV19 with TRBJ1-6; D remains ambiguous. The CDR3 has 13 residues. V dropped 3 bases and J dropped 10 bases, with 10 bases sitting between them. The V gene's germline CDR1 is LNHDA and CDR2 SQIVND (reference sequence). CDR3 sequence: CASSMNGISPLHF. The CDR3 region has the DNA TGTGCCAGTAGTATGAATGGGATCTCACCCCTCCACTTT.

In regard to this clone: This likely comes from a read error, as the CDR3 has no conserved phenylalanine or tryptophan at its end. The DNA is omitted, as the CDR3 cannot be located on it reliably, and the CDR3 follows TCRdb's listing. This rearrangement joins TRBV6-1 to TRBJ1-2; the listed D gene, TRBD1, was not tested against the DNA. The germline V gene encodes CDR1 MNHNS and CDR2 SASEGT. The CDR3 is 12 residues long, counting both termini. CDR3 residues: CASSKGQGGSHL.

The CDR3 loop is CAISDSGTTLYSDTQYF. DNA of the CDR3: TGTGCCATCAGTGATAGCGGGACTACCCTCTATTCGGATACGCAGTATTTT. V gene TRBV10-3 combines with J gene TRBJ2-3; 8 bases are shared with TRBD2. Germline trimming cut 3 bases from V and 6 bases from J; bases unmatched to any gene: 14. The V gene's germline CDR1 is ENHRY and CDR2 SYGVKD. CDR3 length: 17 residues.

This sequence joins TRBV19 and TRBJ1-5, with 8 bases lining up with TRBD1. The CDR3 contains 13 residues. Trimming cost V 8 bases and J 5 bases; bases outside gene matches: 5. Germline CDR1 and CDR2: LNHDA and SQIVND (reference sequence). The CDR3 here is CASHLDRDQPQHF. CDR3 sequence (DNA): TGTGCCAGTCACCTGGACAGGGATCAGCCCCAGCATTTT.